The 21 T cell receptor beta chains below come from one sample, sequenced in a study of cytomegalovirus exposure and HLA in healthy donors (dated by TCRdb to about 2017). Library preparation employed the immunoSEQ multiplex PCR assay. A mixture of 60 forward primers for TCR Vbeta segments and 13 reverse primers for TCR Jbeta segments was used in the multiplex PCR. As stored in TCRdb, this immuneACCESS dataset retains in-frame rearrangements with V and J assigned. A fraction of the clones does not appear; measured against another copy, unresolved V genes explain less than half of the discrepancy, and the remainder lacks a known reason. The table for this sample lists roughly 130,000 clones; more than 70% of them were counted only once. The top ten hold about 0.94% of the sample. Sequenced sample: PBMCs. The receptors originated from a human donor in good health.

The chain has TRBV7-2 and TRBJ1-2, with D possibly being TRBD1 (6 bases). The CDR3 covers 13 residues. The V end was cut by 6 bases, the J end by 7 bases, with 15 bases between. The germline CDR1 and CDR2 sequences are SGHTA and FQGNSA. The DNA for the CDR3 is TGTGCCAGCAGTCAACTGGGGGCCGGTGGCTACACCTTC. It specifies CASSQLGAGGYTF.

The CDR3 loop reads CASSPTGGNQPQHF. CDR3 bases: TGTGCCAGCTCTCCGACAGGGGGCAATCAGCCCCAGCATTTT. The gene calls are TRBV18 and TRBJ1-5; the match to TRBD1 covers 8 bases. The CDR3 length is 14 residues. V lost 6 bases and J lost 2; bases outside the gene matches: 3. CDR1 and CDR2 from the germline V gene are KGHSH and LQKENI.

V usage is TRBV18 and J usage is TRBJ1-2; TRBD1 agrees at 9 bases. V was pared by 4 bases and J by 8 bases, with 11 bases of the junction left unmatched. CDR1 and CDR2 (germline): KGHSH, LQKENI. The CDR3 covers 15 residues. The CDR3, as DNA: TGTGCCAGCTCACTGCGACAGGGGGAGTTCTCGGGCTACACCTTC. Its protein product is CASSLRQGEFSGYTF. The whole variable domain, remainder taken from reference TRBV18 and TRBJ1-2, is NAGVMQNPRHLVRRRGQEARLRCSPMKGHSHVYWYRQLPEEGLKFMVYLQKENIIDESGMPKERFSAEFPKEGPSILRIQQVVRGDSAAYFCASSLRQGEFSGYTFGSGTRLTVV.

This chain joins TRBV7-9 and TRBJ1-6; D gene ambiguous. V was clipped by 2 bases and J by 8 bases, with 10 bases between them. The CDR3 covers 14 residues. The V gene's germline CDR1 is SEHNR and CDR2 FQNEAQ (reference sequence). This CDR3 is CASSLSTGHSPLHF. In DNA, the CDR3 is TGTGCCAGCAGCTTATCGACGGGTCATTCACCCCTCCACTTT.

The V and J genes are TRBV5-1 and TRBJ2-3, with D hard to call. Trimming took 0 bases from V and 0 from J, leaving 8 bases between them. This CDR3 has 15 residues. Germline values: CDR1 SGHRS, CDR2 YFSETQ. The CDR3 coding sequence is TGCGCCAGCAGCTTGGAGCAGGATAGCACAGATACGCAGTATTTT. It codes for CASSLEQDSTDTQYF. Complete variable domain (other parts from reference TRBV5-1 and TRBJ2-3): KAGVTQTPRYLIKTRGQQVTLSCSPISGHRSVSWYQQTPGQGLQFLFEYFSETQRNKGNFPGRFSGRQFSNSRSEMNVSTLELGDSALYLCASSLEQDSTDTQYFGPGTRLTVL.

This rearrangement joins TRBV18 to TRBJ2-5; 8 bases line up with TRBD1. The J call may be incorrect, as the DNA end agrees better with TRBJ2-7. The germline CDR1 and CDR2 sequences are KGHSH and LQKENI. This CDR3 region has 14 residues. CDR3 protein: CASSPRQGTYEQYF. The CDR3 DNA follows: TGTGCCAGCTCACCACGACAGGGGACCTACGAGCAGTACTTC.

The gene calls are TRBV19 and TRBJ2-5; 10 bases are shared with TRBD2. The J call could be wrong; TRBJ2-7 is a better fit for the DNA end. Per germline, CDR1 LNHDA and CDR2 SQIVND (reference sequence). The CDR3 spans 15 residues. The DNA for the CDR3 is TGTGCCAGTAGATCCCCGGGACTAGCGTTGAGCGAGCAGTACTTC. This sequence encodes CASRSPGLALSEQYF.

The chain employs TRBV27 and TRBJ2-3; a possible D gene is TRBD1 (5 bases). Trimming removed 6 bases from V and 3 bases from J, with 10 bases in between. Germline values: CDR1 MNHEY, CDR2 SMNVEV (reference sequence). The CDR3 contains 13 residues. CDR3 nucleotide sequence: TGTGCCAGCAGCCGACAGATAACAGATACGCAGTATTTT. Translation: CASSRQITDTQYF.

This clone was seen more than once but under ten times. V gene TRBV4-1 combines with J gene TRBJ2-2, with 8 bases that match TRBD2. V lost 4 bases, J lost 6 bases, and 4 bases stayed unmatched. Germline V gives CDR1 MGHRA, CDR2 YSYEKL. The CDR3 has 14 amino acids. The CDR3 DNA reads as TGCGCCAGCAGCCTTAGCGGGGAGTCCGGGGAGCTGTTTTTT. Protein sequence: CASSLSGESGELFF.

This CDR3 reads CASRVSRQVENEQFF. The CDR3 DNA is TGTGCCAGCAGGGTTTCTCGACAGGTAGAAAATGAGCAGTTCTTC. The J gene is TRBJ2-1, the V gene TRBV2, with D possibly matching TRBD1 (6 bases). The germline CDR1 and CDR2 sequences are SNHLY and FYNNEI. The length of the CDR3 is 15 residues. V was cut by 6 bases and J by 7 bases, with 19 bases left in between.

The CDR3 nucleotides are TGTGCCAGCGCCGGGCGGGGGAGGACTGAAGCTTTCTTT. Amino acids: CASAGRGRTEAFF. This rearrangement joins TRBV19 to TRBJ1-1; weak D call: TRBD1 (5 bases). V shed 9 bases and J shed 5 bases, with 16 bases lying between them. Germline CDR1 is LNHDA and CDR2 is SQIVND (reference sequence). This CDR3 comprises 13 residues.

V is TRBV2 and J is TRBJ2-7, with 8 bases identical to TRBD1. The CDR3 has 14 residues. With 5 bases clipped from V and 2 bases from J, the junction kept 5 bases outside the gene matches. Per germline, CDR1 SNHLY and CDR2 FYNNEI. Written as DNA, the CDR3 is TGTGCCAGCAGTCCAGGACAGGGAGCCTACGAGCAGTACTTC. Translation: CASSPGQGAYEQYF.

The chain links TRBV7-3 to TRBJ2-3; 9 nucleotides align to TRBD2. Unmatched junction bases numbered 4, after V lost 3 bases and J lost 6 bases. CDR1 and CDR2 from the germline V gene are SGHTA and FQGTGA. The CDR3 contains 14 residues. The CDR3 DNA follows: TGTGCCAGCAGCTTGGGCGGGGGGGCTGATACGCAGTATTTT. Protein: CASSLGGGADTQYF.

V and J are TRBV28 and TRBJ2-5, with a tentative D call TRBD1 (5 bases). The CDR3 runs 13 residues. The germline CDR1 and CDR2 sequences are MDHEN and SYDVKM. Trimming stripped 5 bases from V and 5 bases from J, with 12 bases between. In DNA, the CDR3 is TGTGCCAGCAGTGCCAGGGATAGGGAGACCCAGTACTTC. It is translated as CASSARDRETQYF.

The gene calls are TRBV5-4 and TRBJ1-1; tentative D call: TRBD1 (6 bases). The V gene lost 4 bases and the J gene lost 8 bases, with 15 bases spanning the gap. Germline V gene data show CDR1 as SGHNT and CDR2 as YYREEE (reference sequence). This CDR3 is 13 amino acids long. DNA of the CDR3: TGTGCCAGCAGCCGACCGTTACAGGGAGAAGCTTTCTTT. Translated, it gives CASSRPLQGEAFF.

Turning to this clone: Other nucleotide sequences in the sample specify the same CDR3. The V call is TRBV5-6, the J call TRBJ1-2; weak D call: TRBD1 (5 bases). Germline V gene lookup returns CDR1 SGHDT and CDR2 YYEEEE. CDR3 length equals 13 residues. Trimming removed 3 bases from V and 4 bases from J, with 10 bases in between. The CDR3 nucleotides read TGTGCCAGCAGCTCCGCGGGGGTCTATGGCTACACCTTC. Translated: CASSSAGVYGYTF.

The V and J genes are TRBV19 and TRBJ2-5, with D hard to call. The last part of the DNA fits TRBJ2-7 better; the J call may be wrong. Germline CDR1 is LNHDA and CDR2 is SQIVND (reference sequence). The CDR3 extends over 13 amino acids. The DNA of the CDR3 is TGTGCCAGTAGTATATCCGAATACTACGAGCAGTACTTC. It is translated as CASSISEYYEQYF.

The gene calls are TRBV7-3 and TRBJ2-2, with 15 positions matching TRBD2. CDR3 length: 19 residues. The V segment lost 5 bases and the J segment 1 base; nucleotides outside the gene matches: 8. CDR1 and CDR2 (germline): SGHTA, FQGTGA. This chain's CDR3 is CASSPVRTSGGVNTGELFF. The CDR3 DNA sequence: TGTGCCAGCAGCCCCGTACGGACTAGCGGGGGGGTGAACACCGGGGAGCTGTTTTTT.

V is TRBV27 and J is TRBJ2-7; D is perhaps TRBD1 (6 bases). The CDR3 is made up of 13 amino acids. Per germline, CDR1 MNHEY and CDR2 SMNVEV (reference sequence). Trimming took 6 bases from V and 5 from J, leaving 14 bases between them. The chain's CDR3 is CASSLQGYDEQYF. CDR3 DNA: TGTGCCAGCAGCTTACAGGGATACGACGAGCAGTACTTC.

Only one count was recorded for this clone. The J gene is TRBJ1-2, the V gene TRBV7-3; 11 positions agree with TRBD1. Germline CDR1 and CDR2: SGHTA and FQGTGA. J lost 1 base, V lost 4 bases, and 5 bases had no gene match. This CDR3 region has 16 residues. For the CDR3, the DNA is TGTGCCAGCAGCTGGACAGGGGGCACTAATAACTATGGCTACACCTTC. Encoded protein: CASSWTGGTNNYGYTF.

The chain recombines TRBV7-2 with TRBJ1-5; D not resolved. Trimming cost V 1 base and J 5 bases, with 3 bases left between them. The CDR3 has 12 residues. CDR1 is SGHTA, CDR2 FQGNSA, per germline. CDR3 nucleotides: TGTGCCAGCAGCTTAGACTATCAGCCCCAGCATTTT. It yields the protein CASSLDYQPQHF.